The entry below describes one TCR beta chain. As yet, its antigen is unknown. This specimen comes from a study of T cell responses to AZD1222 COVID-19 vaccine. For the study at large: The study pooled second doses at about 4 or about 12 weeks. General study points: Spike-specific TCR depth and breadth grew after two AZD1222 doses. The study reported that nearly half of spike-specific TCRs target unmutated variant regions. Donor demographics were predominantly white British with a female majority; clonal diversity may be underestimated.

The V segment lost 4 bases and the J segment 10 bases; nucleotides outside the gene matches: 5. This CDR3 has 12 amino acids. Germline V CDR1 and CDR2: MNHEY, SVGEGT. Assay used: immunoSEQ multiplex PCR; TCRdb lists only in-frame clones, some missing. The top ten hold around 5% of the sample, which has around 94,000 clones, approximately 86% seen once. This clonotype originated in an adult in good health. The chain carries TRBV6-2 or TRBV6-3 and TRBJ1-2, with 8 bases matching TRBD1. This sample comprised peripheral blood, obtained on day 0 of AZD1222 vaccination. This chain's CDR3 is CASSSRTGLYTF. CDR3 DNA: TGTGCCAGCAGTTCCAGGACAGGGCTCTACACCTTC.